These T cell receptor beta chains were read from a single sample in a study of blood T cells in healthy people across ages. Via MiXCR, TCRdb re-called the 5' RACE reads, giving one row per CDR3 protein. The data contain more than 550,000 distinct CDR3 sequences, about a fifth of them seen just once; the ten biggest clones take up 20% to 25%. Sequenced: blood. These receptors originate from a man between 70 and 80 years old in good health. The CDR3 runs from the conserved cysteine through the conserved F or W. A D gene is named only where the DNA matches it firmly. Size is omitted from some rows. Given values are once, few, many or a class for expanded clones.

v_gene: TRBV14
abundance: .
len: 16
j_gene: TRBJ2-3
d_gene: TRBD2
CDR3aa: CASSHRTSGITDTQYF
CDR3nt: TGTGCCAGCAGCCATCGGACTAGCGGGATCACAGATACGCAGTATTTT

v_gene: TRBV5-5
abundance: few
len: 15
j_gene: TRBJ1-5
d_gene: .
CDR3aa: CASSDRAGWEQPQHF
CDR3nt: TGTGCCAGCAGCGACCGTGCTGGGTGGGAACAGCCCCAGCATTTT

v_gene: TRBV20-1
abundance: .
len: 15
j_gene: TRBJ2-4
d_gene: TRBD2
CDR3aa: CSVPGTSGSLDIQYF
CDR3nt: TGCAGTGTCCCCGGGACTAGCGGGAGTTTGGACATTCAGTACTTC

v_gene: TRBV5-1
abundance: many
len: 15
j_gene: TRBJ2-7
d_gene: .
CDR3aa: CASSLYTGSSYEQYF
CDR3nt: TGCGCCAGCAGCTTGTATACCGGTAGCTCCTACGAGCAGTACTTC

v_gene: TRBV3-1
abundance: .
len: 12
j_gene: TRBJ2-1
d_gene: .
CDR3aa: CASSQGGRIQFF
CDR3nt: TGTGCCAGCAGCCAGGGGGGACGCATACAGTTCTTC

v_gene: TRBV3-1
abundance: .
len: 15
j_gene: TRBJ1-2
d_gene: .
CDR3aa: CASSHDRLLSLGYTF
CDR3nt: TGTGCCAGCAGCCATGATCGCCTTCTATCCCTGGGCTACACCTTC

v_gene: TRBV27
abundance: .
len: 18
j_gene: TRBJ2-1
d_gene: TRBD2
CDR3aa: CASSWLAGGQKHISEQFF
CDR3nt: TGTGCCAGCAGTTGGCTAGCGGGGGGACAGAAACACATCTCCGAGCAGTTCTTC

v_gene: TRBV12-3/TRBV12-4
abundance: .
len: 10
j_gene: TRBJ2-3
d_gene: .
CDR3aa: CAAQRGTRYF
CDR3nt: TGTGCCGCCCAACGCGGTACGCGCTATTTT

v_gene: TRBV20-1
abundance: few
len: 16
j_gene: TRBJ2-3
d_gene: .
CDR3aa: CSARDQRSAPTDTQYF
CDR3nt: TGCAGTGCTAGAGATCAGAGGTCCGCCCCGACAGATACGCAGTATTTT

v_gene: TRBV5-1
abundance: few
len: 15
j_gene: TRBJ2-3
d_gene: TRBD1
CDR3aa: CASSVTGNTGDTQYF
CDR3nt: TGCGCCAGCAGCGTGACAGGGAACACAGGGGATACGCAGTATTTT

v_gene: TRBV6-5
abundance: few
len: 12
j_gene: TRBJ1-2
d_gene: .
CDR3aa: CATTETNYGYTF
CDR3nt: TGTGCCACTACAGAAACCAACTATGGCTACACCTTC

v_gene: TRBV29-1
abundance: .
len: 16
j_gene: TRBJ2-5
d_gene: TRBD2
CDR3aa: CSVEERSGKRRETQYF
CDR3nt: TGCAGCGTTGAAGAGAGAAGCGGGAAGAGGCGAGAGACCCAGTACTTC

v_gene: TRBV12-3/TRBV12-4
abundance: few
len: 13
j_gene: TRBJ1-2
d_gene: .
CDR3aa: CASSSRITYGYTF
CDR3nt: TGTGCCAGCAGTTCACGGATAACCTATGGCTACACCTTC

v_gene: TRBV20-1
abundance: .
len: 15
j_gene: TRBJ1-1
d_gene: TRBD1
CDR3aa: CSAADRSDPRTEAFF
CDR3nt: TGCAGTGCTGCGGACAGGAGCGATCCCAGGACTGAAGCTTTCTTT

v_gene: TRBV6-6
abundance: few
len: 16
j_gene: TRBJ2-3
d_gene: .
CDR3aa: CASSYSRGRSTDTQYF
CDR3nt: TGTGCCAGCAGTTACTCGAGGGGACGGAGCACAGATACGCAGTATTTT

v_gene: TRBV2
abundance: few
len: 14
j_gene: TRBJ2-1
d_gene: .
CDR3aa: CASQGSLRVNEQFF
CDR3nt: TGTGCCAGTCAGGGTAGCTTAAGGGTGAATGAGCAGTTCTTC

v_gene: TRBV4-2
abundance: .
len: 16
j_gene: TRBJ2-3
d_gene: TRBD2
CDR3aa: CASSQIRGGRPDTQYF
CDR3nt: TGTGCCAGCAGCCAAATTCGGGGGGGGCGGCCAGATACGCAGTATTTT

v_gene: TRBV4-2
abundance: .
len: 17
j_gene: TRBJ2-3
d_gene: .
CDR3aa: CASSPLRAGTSTDTQYF
CDR3nt: TGTGCCAGCAGCCCCCTGAGGGCGGGGACTAGCACAGATACGCAGTATTTT

v_gene: TRBV10-2
abundance: .
len: 13
j_gene: TRBJ2-5
d_gene: .
CDR3aa: CASRDTFVETQYF
CDR3nt: TGCGCCAGCAGGGACACTTTCGTGGAGACCCAGTACTTC

v_gene: TRBV11-2
abundance: few
len: 15
j_gene: TRBJ2-1
d_gene: TRBD2
CDR3aa: CASSIAGGGHNEQFF
CDR3nt: TGTGCCAGCAGCATAGCCGGCGGGGGGCACAATGAGCAGTTCTTC

v_gene: TRBV6-1
abundance: few
len: 15
j_gene: TRBJ2-1
d_gene: TRBD1
CDR3aa: CASSKPGQGDNEQFF
CDR3nt: TGTGCCAGCAGTAAGCCGGGACAGGGGGACAATGAGCAGTTCTTC

v_gene: TRBV12-3/TRBV12-4
abundance: .
len: 17
j_gene: TRBJ2-3
d_gene: TRBD2
CDR3aa: CASSLGPNSGGADVQYF
CDR3nt: TGTGCCAGCAGCCTTGGCCCTAATAGCGGGGGGGCAGATGTGCAGTATTTT

v_gene: TRBV28
abundance: .
len: 13
j_gene: TRBJ2-3
d_gene: .
CDR3aa: CASSLTYTDTQYF
CDR3nt: TGTGCCAGCAGTTTAACCTACACAGATACGCAGTATTTT

v_gene: TRBV20-1
abundance: few
len: 14
j_gene: TRBJ1-4
d_gene: TRBD1
CDR3aa: CSATRGGPNEKLFF
CDR3nt: TGCAGTGCCACCCGAGGGGGCCCTAATGAAAAACTGTTTTTT

v_gene: TRBV6-1
abundance: once
len: 20
j_gene: TRBJ2-3
d_gene: TRBD2
CDR3aa: CASSRGTSGLGASSTDTQYF
CDR3nt: TGTGCCAGCAGCCGAGGGACTAGCGGTCTTGGGGCTTCTAGCACAGATACGCAGTATTTT

v_gene: TRBV7-2
abundance: .
len: 15
j_gene: TRBJ2-1
d_gene: .
CDR3aa: CASSHQAGKLNEQFF
CDR3nt: TGTGCCAGCAGCCATCAGGCAGGGAAACTCAATGAGCAGTTCTTC

v_gene: TRBV5-1
abundance: few
len: 14
j_gene: TRBJ1-1
d_gene: TRBD1
CDR3aa: CASSFTTGSTEAFF
CDR3nt: TGCGCCAGCAGCTTTACGACAGGGAGCACTGAAGCTTTCTTT

v_gene: TRBV29-1
abundance: few
len: 13
j_gene: TRBJ2-5
d_gene: .
CDR3aa: CSVVWGEAQTQYF
CDR3nt: TGCAGCGTTGTTTGGGGGGAGGCGCAGACCCAGTACTTC

v_gene: TRBV7-9
abundance: few
len: 12
j_gene: TRBJ2-3
d_gene: .
CDR3aa: CASTPSRGNQYF
CDR3nt: TGTGCCAGCACCCCGAGCCGGGGGAATCAGTATTTT

v_gene: TRBV12-3/TRBV12-4
abundance: few
len: 14
j_gene: TRBJ2-1
d_gene: .
CDR3aa: CASSSPPRVNGQFF
CDR3nt: TGTGCCAGCAGTTCTCCCCCGAGGGTGAATGGGCAGTTCTTC

v_gene: TRBV6-6
abundance: many
len: 15
j_gene: TRBJ2-3
d_gene: .
CDR3aa: CASSYSRPSTDTQYF
CDR3nt: TGTGCCAGCAGTTACTCACGTCCTAGCACAGATACGCAGTATTTT

v_gene: TRBV3-1
abundance: few
len: 13
j_gene: TRBJ1-2
d_gene: .
CDR3aa: CASSHGDPYGYTF
CDR3nt: TGTGCCAGCAGCCACGGGGACCCCTATGGCTACACCTTC

v_gene: TRBV6-5
abundance: .
len: 14
j_gene: TRBJ1-2
d_gene: .
CDR3aa: CASSYQSGNYGYTF
CDR3nt: TGTGCCAGCAGTTACCAGTCTGGGAACTATGGCTACACCTTC

v_gene: TRBV6-2/TRBV6-3
abundance: few
len: 15
j_gene: TRBJ2-3
d_gene: .
CDR3aa: CASSYVGLDTDTQYF
CDR3nt: TGTGCCAGCAGTTACGTCGGGTTGGACACAGATACGCAGTATTTT

v_gene: TRBV6-5
abundance: .
len: 14
j_gene: TRBJ2-3
d_gene: .
CDR3aa: CASSNGGFTDTQYF
CDR3nt: TGTGCCAGCAGTAACGGGGGTTTCACAGATACGCAGTATTTT

v_gene: TRBV19
abundance: few
len: 13
j_gene: TRBJ2-4
d_gene: .
CDR3aa: CASSGEAKNIQYF
CDR3nt: TGTGCCAGTAGTGGGGAGGCCAAAAACATTCAGTACTTC

v_gene: TRBV5-1
abundance: .
len: 15
j_gene: TRBJ2-3
d_gene: TRBD1
CDR3aa: CASSKGGTGALPQYF
CDR3nt: TGCGCCAGCAGCAAGGGGGGGACAGGGGCTCTTCCCCAGTATTTT

v_gene: TRBV12-3/TRBV12-4
abundance: few
len: 14
j_gene: TRBJ2-7
d_gene: .
CDR3aa: CASRKGVLSYEQYF
CDR3nt: TGTGCCAGCAGAAAAGGGGTCCTTTCCTACGAGCAGTACTTC

v_gene: TRBV7-2
abundance: .
len: 15
j_gene: TRBJ1-3
d_gene: .
CDR3aa: CASTTQENIGNTIYF
CDR3nt: TGTGCCAGCACGACTCAGGAAAACATTGGAAACACCATATATTTT

v_gene: TRBV5-1
abundance: few
len: 15
j_gene: TRBJ2-2
d_gene: .
CDR3aa: CASSLDSKNTGELFF
CDR3nt: TGCGCCAGCAGCTTGGACTCAAAGAACACCGGGGAGCTGTTTTTT

v_gene: TRBV25-1
abundance: many
len: 13
j_gene: TRBJ2-4
d_gene: TRBD2
CDR3aa: CASTSQGGRLQYF
CDR3nt: TGTGCCAGCACCTCCCAGGGAGGGAGGCTTCAGTACTTC

v_gene: TRBV29-1
abundance: few
len: 15
j_gene: TRBJ1-1
d_gene: .
CDR3aa: CSVEGAPIVNTEAFF
CDR3nt: TGCAGCGTTGAAGGGGCCCCGATAGTGAACACTGAAGCTTTCTTT

v_gene: TRBV7-9
abundance: .
len: 15
j_gene: TRBJ1-4
d_gene: .
CDR3aa: CASSSTALANEKLFF
CDR3nt: TGTGCCAGCAGCTCAACTGCGTTGGCTAATGAAAAACTGTTTTTT

v_gene: TRBV28
abundance: few
len: 16
j_gene: TRBJ1-3
d_gene: .
CDR3aa: CASSAPGRASGNTIYF
CDR3nt: TGTGCCAGCAGTGCGCCGGGACGGGCCTCTGGAAACACCATATATTTT

v_gene: TRBV7-9
abundance: few
len: 17
j_gene: TRBJ2-2
d_gene: TRBD1
CDR3aa: CASSFPRQGANTGELFF
CDR3nt: TGTGCCAGCAGCTTCCCTCGACAGGGGGCGAACACCGGGGAGCTGTTTTTT

v_gene: TRBV6-5
abundance: .
len: 12
j_gene: TRBJ2-7
d_gene: TRBD1
CDR3aa: CASSLDREKQYF
CDR3nt: TGTGCCAGCAGCTTGGACAGGGAAAAGCAGTACTTC

v_gene: TRBV20-1
abundance: .
len: 14
j_gene: TRBJ2-3
d_gene: TRBD2
CDR3aa: CSAIHSGRRDTQYF
CDR3nt: TGCAGTGCTATACATAGCGGGAGAAGGGATACGCAGTATTTT

v_gene: TRBV29-1
abundance: few
len: 13
j_gene: TRBJ2-7
d_gene: .
CDR3aa: CSVGGRGAYEQYF
CDR3nt: TGCAGCGTTGGTGGCAGGGGCGCCTACGAGCAGTACTTC

v_gene: TRBV20-1
abundance: .
len: 16
j_gene: TRBJ2-1
d_gene: .
CDR3aa: CSARRGLGNRYNEQFF
CDR3nt: TGCAGTGCTAGAAGAGGGCTCGGGAATCGATACAATGAGCAGTTCTTC

v_gene: TRBV20-1
abundance: many
len: 12
j_gene: TRBJ1-2
d_gene: .
CDR3aa: CSSDRIEDGYTF
CDR3nt: TGCAGTTCCGACAGGATCGAGGATGGCTACACCTTC

v_gene: TRBV29-1
abundance: .
len: 13
j_gene: TRBJ1-1
d_gene: TRBD1
CDR3aa: CSVTTGGLTEAFF
CDR3nt: TGCAGCGTTACGACAGGGGGCTTAACTGAAGCTTTCTTT

v_gene: TRBV3-1
abundance: few
len: 15
j_gene: TRBJ2-3
d_gene: .
CDR3aa: CASSSSGTETDTQYF
CDR3nt: TGTGCCAGCAGCTCTTCCGGGACGGAAACAGATACGCAGTATTTT

v_gene: TRBV4-1
abundance: few
len: 13
j_gene: TRBJ1-5
d_gene: .
CDR3aa: CASSQDTGKPQHF
CDR3nt: TGCGCCAGCAGCCAAGATACGGGAAAGCCCCAGCATTTT

v_gene: TRBV7-2
abundance: .
len: 16
j_gene: TRBJ2-3
d_gene: TRBD2
CDR3aa: CASSGRTSGSADTQYF
CDR3nt: TGTGCCAGCAGCGGTCGGACTAGCGGGAGCGCAGATACGCAGTATTTT

v_gene: TRBV6-5
abundance: .
len: 14
j_gene: TRBJ1-2
d_gene: .
CDR3aa: CASSRATRGYGYTF
CDR3nt: TGTGCCAGCAGTCGAGCTACCAGGGGCTATGGCTACACCTTC

v_gene: TRBV9
abundance: .
len: 14
j_gene: TRBJ2-1
d_gene: .
CDR3aa: CASSVVPVSSEQFF
CDR3nt: TGTGCCAGCAGCGTAGTACCAGTTTCTAGTGAGCAGTTCTTC

v_gene: TRBV3-1
abundance: few
len: 17
j_gene: TRBJ2-3
d_gene: .
CDR3aa: CASSQEFWASVTDTQYF
CDR3nt: TGTGCCAGCAGCCAAGAATTTTGGGCTAGCGTGACAGATACGCAGTATTTT

v_gene: TRBV19
abundance: .
len: 15
j_gene: TRBJ2-1
d_gene: .
CDR3aa: CASSKPGHLYNEQFF
CDR3nt: TGTGCCAGTAGTAAACCGGGACATCTATACAATGAGCAGTTCTTC

v_gene: TRBV20-1
abundance: .
len: 16
j_gene: TRBJ1-4
d_gene: TRBD1
CDR3aa: CSASPGTAATNEKLFF
CDR3nt: TGCAGCGCTAGTCCCGGGACAGCTGCAACTAATGAAAAACTGTTTTTT

v_gene: TRBV4-2
abundance: few
len: 16
j_gene: TRBJ2-2
d_gene: .
CDR3aa: CASSQEGGANTGELFF
CDR3nt: TGTGCCAGCAGCCAAGAGGGGGGAGCTAACACCGGGGAGCTGTTTTTT